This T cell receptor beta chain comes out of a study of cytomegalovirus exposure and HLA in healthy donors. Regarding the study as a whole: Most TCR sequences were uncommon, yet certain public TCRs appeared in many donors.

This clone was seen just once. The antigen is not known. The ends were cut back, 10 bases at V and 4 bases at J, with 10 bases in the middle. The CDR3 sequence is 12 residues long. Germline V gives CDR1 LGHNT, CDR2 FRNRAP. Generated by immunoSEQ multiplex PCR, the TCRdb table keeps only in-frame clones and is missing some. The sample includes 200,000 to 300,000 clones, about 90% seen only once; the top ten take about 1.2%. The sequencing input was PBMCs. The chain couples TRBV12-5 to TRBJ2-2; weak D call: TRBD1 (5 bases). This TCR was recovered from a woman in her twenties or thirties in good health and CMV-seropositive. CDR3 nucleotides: TGTGCTACCGCCCAGGGCACCGGGGAGCTGTTTTTT. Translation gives CATAQGTGELFF.